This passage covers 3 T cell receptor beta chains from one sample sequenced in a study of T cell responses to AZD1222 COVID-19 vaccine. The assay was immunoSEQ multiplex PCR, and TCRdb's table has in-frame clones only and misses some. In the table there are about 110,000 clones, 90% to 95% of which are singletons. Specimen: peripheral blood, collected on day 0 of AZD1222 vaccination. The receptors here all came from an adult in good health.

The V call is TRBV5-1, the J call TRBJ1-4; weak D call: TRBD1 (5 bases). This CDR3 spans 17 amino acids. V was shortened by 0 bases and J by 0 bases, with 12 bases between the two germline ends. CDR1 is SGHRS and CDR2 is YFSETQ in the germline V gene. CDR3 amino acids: CASSLGTRPSTNEKLFF. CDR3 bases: TGCGCCAGCAGCTTGGGGACAAGGCCTTCAACTAATGAAAAACTGTTTTTT.

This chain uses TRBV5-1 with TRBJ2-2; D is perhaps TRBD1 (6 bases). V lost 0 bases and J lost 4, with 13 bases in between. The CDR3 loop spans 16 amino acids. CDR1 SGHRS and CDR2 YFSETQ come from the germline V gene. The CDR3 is CASSLEAGDATGELFF. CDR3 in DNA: TGCGCCAGCAGCTTGGAGGCAGGGGACGCCACCGGGGAGCTGTTTTTT.

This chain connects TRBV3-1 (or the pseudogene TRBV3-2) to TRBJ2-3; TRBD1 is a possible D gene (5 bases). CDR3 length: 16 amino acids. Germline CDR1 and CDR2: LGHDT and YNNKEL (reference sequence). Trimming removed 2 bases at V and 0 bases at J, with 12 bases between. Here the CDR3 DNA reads TGTGCCAGCAGCCAATTCACAGGAACTAGCACAGATACGCAGTATTTT. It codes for CASSQFTGTSTDTQYF.